The T cell receptor (beta chain) under discussion was sequenced for a study of T cells in Graves' hyperthyroidism and ophthalmopathy. TCR beta CDR3 sequences were amplified from RNA transcripts. The HTBI primer set drove a first-round RT-PCR of the TCR CDR3. TCRdb fed the multiplex PCR reads into MiXCR, producing one record per CDR3 protein. The repertoire holds 80,000 to 100,000 distinct CDR3 sequences, with roughly 37% as singletons. This clonotype was counted at least ten times. Each diagnosis drew on symptoms, thyroxine, TRAb, thyroid ultrasound and orbital computed tomography findings. The CDR3 is 13 amino acids. The germline V gene encodes CDR1 SGHRS and CDR2 YFSETQ. V lost 5 bases and J 4 bases, leaving 10 bases between the germline ends.

The receptor was isolated from a woman in her 30s with Graves' hyperthyroidism. The specimen was peripheral blood or thyroid tissue (not recorded which). This chain connects TRBV5-1 to TRBJ1-5, with no clear D. CDR3 loop: CASRAHQNQPQHF. The CDR3 DNA reads as TGCGCCAGCAGGGCCCATCAAAATCAGCCCCAGCATTTT. Combining the CDR3 with reference TRBV5-1 and TRBJ1-5 gives the whole variable domain KAGVTQTPRYLIKTRGQQVTLSCSPISGHRSVSWYQQTPGQGLQFLFEYFSETQRNKGNFPGRFSGRQFSNSRSEMNVSTLELGDSALYLCASRAHQNQPQHFGDGTRLSIL.